The 25 T cell receptor beta chains below all came from one sample that was sequenced in a study of T cell responses to AZD1222 COVID-19 vaccine. Clones were sequenced by immunoSEQ multiplex PCR, and TCRdb holds only the in-frame ones, with some missing. The sample includes about 150,000 clones, roughly 89% of them seen just once. The sample in question was peripheral blood, obtained on day 0 of AZD1222 vaccination. Receptors originate from an adult in good health.

The chain joins TRBV19 to TRBJ1-4; D perhaps matches TRBD1 (6 bases). The CDR3 is 15 residues long. V lost 7 bases to trimming and J lost 7 bases, with 19 bases between them. From germline, CDR1 is LNHDA and CDR2 SQIVND (reference sequence). The CDR3 reads CASISGGLRGEKLFF. CDR3 coding DNA: TGTGCCAGTATCTCTGGGGGCCTACGGGGTGAAAAACTGTTTTTT.

This chain joins TRBV11-2 and TRBJ2-3; D gene unclear. CDR1 SGHAT and CDR2 FQNNGV come from the germline V gene. V lost 4 bases and J lost 2, with 10 bases in between. The CDR3 extends over 14 amino acids. CDR3 DNA sequence: TGTGCCAGCAGCTCGGTACCCCTCACAGATACGCAGTATTTT. Residues: CASSSVPLTDTQYF.

This clone occurred once. The gene calls are TRBV6-5 and TRBJ2-7; D not resolved. V was pared by 5 bases and J by 0 bases, with 14 bases between. The CDR3 runs to 15 residues. Germline V lookup: CDR1 MNHEY, CDR2 SVGAGI. CDR3 coding DNA: TGTGCCAGCAGTCTTTCGGATGGAAGCTCCTACGAGCAGTACTTC. Protein: CASSLSDGSSYEQYF.

The chain joins TRBV7-9 to TRBJ2-7; 7 positions agree with TRBD2. This CDR3 region has 15 residues. Germline lookup yields CDR1 SEHNR and CDR2 FQNEAQ (reference sequence). CDR3 in amino acids: CATSAGENRVYEQYF. In DNA form, the CDR3 reads TGTGCGACTTCGGCGGGAGAGAATAGGGTCTACGAGCAGTACTTC.

The rearrangement uses TRBV4-3 and TRBJ2-6, with 11 bases matching TRBD2. The CDR3 sequence is 20 residues long. Germline V gives CDR1 LGHNA, CDR2 YSLEER. V lost 0 bases and J lost 0; bases outside the gene matches: 7. The CDR3 loop is CASSQDPTSGSRSGANVLTF. As DNA, the CDR3 is TGCGCCAGCAGCCAAGATCCTACTAGCGGGAGCCGCTCTGGGGCCAACGTCCTGACTTTC.

The chain links TRBV12-3 or TRBV12-4 to TRBJ1-6; D not certain. The CDR3 length is 12 residues. The V end lost 4 bases, the J end lost 9 bases, and 7 bases lay between the germline ends. Here the CDR3 reads CASSWEVSPLHF. As DNA, the CDR3 is TGTGCCAGCAGTTGGGAGGTTTCACCCCTCCACTTT.

This chain links TRBV6-2 or TRBV6-3 with TRBJ2-1; 10 nucleotides match TRBD2. The germline CDR1 and CDR2 sequences are MNHEY and SVGEGT. This CDR3 has 16 residues. V was pared by 6 bases and J by 7 bases, with 12 bases of the junction left unmatched. The CDR3 reads CASSLRGASGRNEQFF. CDR3 nucleotides: TGTGCCAGCAGCCTCCGTGGGGCTAGCGGGAGAAATGAGCAGTTCTTC.

The chain joins TRBV2 to TRBJ1-1; the D gene is possibly TRBD1 (5 bases). V lost 10 bases and J lost 1, with 13 bases in between. CDR3 length: 13 amino acids. CDR1 and CDR2 from the germline V gene are SNHLY and FYNNEI. This chain's CDR3 is CATNRIPNTEAFF. The CDR3 bases are TGTGCCACCAACAGGATTCCGAACACTGAAGCTTTCTTT.

The chain employs TRBV19 and TRBJ2-2, with unresolved D. The CDR3 is 13 residues long. Trimming shortened V by 5 bases and J by 4 bases, and 8 bases separated the two germline ends. The germline CDR1 and CDR2 sequences are LNHDA and SQIVND (reference sequence). CDR3 in DNA: TGTGCCAGTAGTGACTGGGGCACCGGGGAGCTGTTTTTT. It specifies CASSDWGTGELFF.

V and J are TRBV18 and TRBJ2-1, with D uncertain. Germline CDR1 and CDR2: KGHSH and LQKENI. The CDR3 length is 11 residues. The V gene lost 6 bases and the J gene lost 5 bases, with 5 bases spanning the gap. The CDR3 loop is CASSEHNEQFF. The DNA of the CDR3 is TGTGCCAGCTCTGAGCACAATGAGCAGTTCTTC. Full variable domain (missing parts from reference TRBV18 and TRBJ2-1): NAGVMQNPRHLVRRRGQEARLRCSPMKGHSHVYWYRQLPEEGLKFMVYLQKENIIDESGMPKERFSAEFPKEGPSILRIQQVVRGDSAAYFCASSEHNEQFFGPGTRLTVL.

This chain uses TRBV6-6 with TRBJ1-1; TRBD1 is a possible D gene (5 bases). The V end lost 4 bases, the J end lost 1 base, and 13 bases lay between the germline ends. From germline, CDR1 is MNHNY and CDR2 SVGAGI (reference sequence). The CDR3 contains 15 residues. CDR3 amino acids: CASSSRTLKNTEAFF. The CDR3, as DNA: TGTGCCAGCAGTTCACGGACACTGAAGAACACTGAAGCTTTCTTT.

The gene calls are TRBV9 and TRBJ2-3; D is perhaps TRBD1 (6 bases). Germline CDR1 SGDLS, CDR2 YYNGEE. V shed 6 bases and J shed 2 bases, with 16 bases lying between them. The CDR3 runs 15 residues. Here the CDR3 DNA reads TGTGCCAGCAATAGAGGGGGACACATCACAGATACGCAGTATTTT. Protein product: CASNRGGHITDTQYF.

This chain connects TRBV6-5 to TRBJ1-4, with 7 nucleotides matching TRBD1. CDR3 length equals 15 residues. Germline CDR1 MNHEY, CDR2 SVGAGI. V shed 6 bases and J 12 bases; nucleotides not matched to a gene: 16. CDR3 sequence reads: CASSSRGGRVGELFF. CDR3 nucleotide sequence: TGTGCCAGCAGCTCCCGAGGGGGCAGGGTTGGGGAACTGTTTTTT.

This sequence joins TRBV19 and TRBJ2-6; no definite D call. V was trimmed by 4 bases and J by 0 bases, leaving 10 bases between them. The CDR3 runs 16 residues. Germline CDR1 and CDR2: LNHDA and SQIVND (reference sequence). In DNA form, the CDR3 reads TGTGCCAGTAGTACGTTGCCTGGCTCTGGGGCCAACGTCCTGACTTTC. Amino acids: CASSTLPGSGANVLTF.

V gene TRBV28 combines with J gene TRBJ2-7; no definite D call. This CDR3 contains 14 residues. Germline V gives CDR1 MDHEN, CDR2 SYDVKM. Trimming left V 9 bases short and J 0 bases short, with 15 bases between. CDR3 protein: CASKGPIYSYEQYF. CDR3 nucleotides: TGTGCCAGTAAGGGTCCTATATACTCCTACGAGCAGTACTTC.

The V gene is TRBV6-6, the J gene TRBJ2-1, with D perhaps matching TRBD1 (6 bases). With 7 bases removed from V and 3 bases from J, the gap between germline ends came to 13 bases. CDR1 and CDR2 from the germline V gene are MNHNY and SVGAGI (reference sequence). The CDR3 loop spans 14 amino acids. For the CDR3, the DNA is TGTGCCAGCAATAGGGGGAGAAACTACAATGAGCAGTTCTTC. It translates to CASNRGRNYNEQFF.

The rearrangement joins TRBV18 to TRBJ2-2; D is unclear. The CDR3 contains 13 residues. From germline, CDR1 is KGHSH and CDR2 LQKENI. V lost 3 bases, J lost 9 bases, and 11 bases lay in between. For the CDR3, the DNA is TGTGCCAGCTCACCCCCTTCCCGGAGGGAGCTGTTTTTT. It translates to CASSPPSRRELFF. Complete variable domain (other parts from reference TRBV18 and TRBJ2-2): NAGVMQNPRHLVRRRGQEARLRCSPMKGHSHVYWYRQLPEEGLKFMVYLQKENIIDESGMPKERFSAEFPKEGPSILRIQQVVRGDSAAYFCASSPPSRRELFFGEGSRLTVL.

The gene calls are TRBV28 and TRBJ2-1; no firm D call. The CDR3 loop spans 15 amino acids. V lost 7 bases and J lost 0, with 13 bases in between. The germline gives CDR1 MDHEN, CDR2 SYDVKM. The CDR3 region has the DNA TGTGCCAGCAAAGGTGGCACGAGCTCCTACAATGAGCAGTTCTTC. Translated, it gives CASKGGTSSYNEQFF.

This chain joins TRBV4-1 and TRBJ1-2; TRBD1 is a possible D gene (5 bases). CDR1 is MGHRA, CDR2 YSYEKL, per germline. This CDR3 region has 13 residues. The V and J ends lost 4 bases and 7 bases respectively, with 13 bases between them. The CDR3 DNA sequence: TGCGCCAGCAGCCCTCCTTATGGGGGTGGCTACACCTTC. Translation gives CASSPPYGGGYTF.

This sequence joins TRBV27 and TRBJ2-1, with D unclear. Germline lookup yields CDR1 MNHEY and CDR2 SMNVEV (reference sequence). CDR3 length: 14 amino acids. Trimming stripped 1 base from V and 1 base from J, with 5 bases between. Here the CDR3 reads CASSLWQSYNEQFF. The DNA for the CDR3 is TGTGCCAGCAGTTTATGGCAATCCTACAATGAGCAGTTCTTC.

This chain uses TRBV15 with TRBJ1-4, with D uncertain. The V end was cut by 1 base, the J end by 14 bases, with 14 bases between. CDR1 is LNHNV, CDR2 YYDKDF, per germline (reference sequence). The CDR3 is made up of 13 amino acids. The CDR3 spells CATSRGEAGMLFF. CDR3 DNA sequence: TGTGCCACCAGCAGAGGCGAGGCGGGGATGCTGTTTTTT.

The V call is TRBV4-1, the J call TRBJ2-7, with 9 nucleotides matching TRBD2. Per germline, CDR1 MGHRA and CDR2 YSYEKL. The CDR3 is made up of 14 amino acids. Trimming took 1 base from V and 3 from J; bases not matched to a gene: 1. The DNA for the CDR3 is TGCGCCAGCAGCCAAGCTAGCGGGAACTACGAGCAGTACTTC. This gives the protein CASSQASGNYEQYF.

V gene TRBV4-2 combines with J gene TRBJ1-2; D is unclear. CDR1 LGHNA and CDR2 YNFKEQ come from the germline V gene. V lost 4 bases and J lost 7, with 19 bases in between. The CDR3 consists of 15 residues. CDR3 sequence: CASSLIGSNQRGYTF. The CDR3 DNA sequence: TGTGCCAGCAGCCTCATTGGGTCAAATCAGCGTGGCTACACCTTC.

This chain joins TRBV27 and TRBJ2-3, with D perhaps matching TRBD2 (6 bases). Per germline, CDR1 MNHEY and CDR2 SMNVEV (reference sequence). V was clipped by 6 bases and J by 0 bases, with 16 bases between them. The CDR3 is made up of 16 amino acids. CDR3 DNA: TGTGCCAGCAGGCAGCTTTTGGGGGGAAGCACAGATACGCAGTATTTT. Amino acids: CASRQLLGGSTDTQYF.

The CDR3 nucleotides read TGTGCCAGCAGCTTAAATGGACACTTGATGAGGGAAAAACTGTTTTTT. It codes for CASSLNGHLMREKLFF. This chain joins TRBV5-6 and TRBJ1-4, with D possibly matching TRBD1 (5 bases). Trimming cost V 2 bases and J 8 bases, with 19 bases left between them. CDR3 length: 16 amino acids. Germline lookup yields CDR1 SGHDT and CDR2 YYEEEE.